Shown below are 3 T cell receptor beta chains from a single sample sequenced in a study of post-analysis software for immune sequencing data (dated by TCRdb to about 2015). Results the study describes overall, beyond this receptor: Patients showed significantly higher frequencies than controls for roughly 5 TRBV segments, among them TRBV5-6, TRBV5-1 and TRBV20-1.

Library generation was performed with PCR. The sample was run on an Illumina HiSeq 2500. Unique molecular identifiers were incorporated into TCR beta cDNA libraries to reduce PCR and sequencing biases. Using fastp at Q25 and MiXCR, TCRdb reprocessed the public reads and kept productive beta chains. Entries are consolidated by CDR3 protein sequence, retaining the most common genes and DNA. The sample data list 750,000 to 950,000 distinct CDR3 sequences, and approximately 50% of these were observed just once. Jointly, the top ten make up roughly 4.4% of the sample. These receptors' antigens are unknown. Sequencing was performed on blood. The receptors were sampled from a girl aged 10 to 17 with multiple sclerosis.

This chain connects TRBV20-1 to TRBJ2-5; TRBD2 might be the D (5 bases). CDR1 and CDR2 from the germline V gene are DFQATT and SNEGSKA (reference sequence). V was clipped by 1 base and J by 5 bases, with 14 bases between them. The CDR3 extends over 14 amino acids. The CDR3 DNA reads TGCAGTGCTAGAGGACGCCCGGGAATGGAGACCCAGTACTTC. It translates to CSARGRPGMETQYF.

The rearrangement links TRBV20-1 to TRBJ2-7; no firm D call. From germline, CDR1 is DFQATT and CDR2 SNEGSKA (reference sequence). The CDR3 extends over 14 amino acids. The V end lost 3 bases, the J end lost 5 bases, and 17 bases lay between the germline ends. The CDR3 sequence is CSASARQSGDEQYF. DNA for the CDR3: TGCAGTGCTAGTGCCAGACAATCCGGAGACGAGCAGTACTTC.

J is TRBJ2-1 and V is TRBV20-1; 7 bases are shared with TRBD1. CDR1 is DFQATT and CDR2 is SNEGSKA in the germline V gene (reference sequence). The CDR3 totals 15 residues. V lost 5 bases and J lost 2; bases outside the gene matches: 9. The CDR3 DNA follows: TGCAGTGCTCTTATTAGGGACAGAGCCTACAATGAGCAGTTCTTC. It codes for CSALIRDRAYNEQFF.